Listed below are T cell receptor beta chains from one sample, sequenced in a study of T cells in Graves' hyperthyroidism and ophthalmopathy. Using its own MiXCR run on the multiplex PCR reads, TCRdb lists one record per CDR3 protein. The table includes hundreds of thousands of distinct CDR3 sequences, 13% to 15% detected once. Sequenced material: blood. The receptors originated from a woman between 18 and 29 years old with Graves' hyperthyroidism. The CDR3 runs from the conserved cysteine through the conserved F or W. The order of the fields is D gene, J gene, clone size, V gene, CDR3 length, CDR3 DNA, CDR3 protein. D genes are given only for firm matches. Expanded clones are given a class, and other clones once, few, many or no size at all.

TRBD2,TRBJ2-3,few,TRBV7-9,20,TGTGCCAGCAGCTTAAGTGATTGGCTAGCGGGAGGCCCAAGCACAGATACGCAGTATTTT,CASSLSDWLAGGPSTDTQYF
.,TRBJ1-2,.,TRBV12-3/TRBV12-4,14,TGTGCCAGCAGTATGGGACGAGCTATAAATGGCTACACCTTC,CASSMGRAINGYTF
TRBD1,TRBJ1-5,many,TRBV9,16,TGTGCCAGCAGCGTAGGTGGGGGACAGGGCCATCAGGCCCAGCATTTT,CASSVGGGQGHQAQHF
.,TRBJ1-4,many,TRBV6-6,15,TGTGCCAGCAGTTACAGGCCAGGGGCACGAGAAAAACTGTTTTTT,CASSYRPGAREKLFF
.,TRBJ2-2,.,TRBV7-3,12,TGTGTCAGCAGCTTATGGGGCGGGGAGCTGTTTTTT,CVSSLWGGELFF
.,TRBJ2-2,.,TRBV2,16,TGTGCCAGCAGTCCTCAGGACTTTTTGAACACCGGGGAGCTGTTTTTT,CASSPQDFLNTGELFF
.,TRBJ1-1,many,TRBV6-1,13,TGTGCCAGCACCTCCGGGGGGAACACTGAAGCTTTCTTT,CASTSGGNTEAFF
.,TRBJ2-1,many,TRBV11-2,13,TGTGCCAGCAGCATCGAACGTGGCAATGAGCAGTTCTTC,CASSIERGNEQFF
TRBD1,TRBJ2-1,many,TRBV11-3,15,TGTGCCAGCAGCTTACTGAGGGCAGGGGGTAATGAGCAGTTCTTC,CASSLLRAGGNEQFF
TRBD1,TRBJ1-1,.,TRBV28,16,TGTGCCAGCAGCAAAACAGGGGGCGGGATGAACACTGAAGCTTTCTTT,CASSKTGGGMNTEAFF
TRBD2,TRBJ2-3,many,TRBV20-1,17,TGCAGTGCTACCCCGACTTGGACTAGCGGGAGGGCAGATACGCAGTATTTT,CSATPTWTSGRADTQYF
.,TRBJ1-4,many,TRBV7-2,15,TGTGCCAGCAGCTATACAGGGCTTCTGAAAGAAAAACTGTTTTTT,CASSYTGLLKEKLFF
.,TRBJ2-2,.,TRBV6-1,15,TGTGCCAGCAGTGAAGGAGCTGCCGACACCGGGGAGCTGTTTTTT,CASSEGAADTGELFF
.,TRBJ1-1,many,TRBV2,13,TGTGCCAGCAGCCCCGAAAGGGCGACTGAAGCTTTCTTT,CASSPERATEAFF
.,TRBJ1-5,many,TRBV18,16,TGTGCCAGCTCACCACGAGGGGCCGTATCCTATCAGCCCCAGCATTTT,CASSPRGAVSYQPQHF
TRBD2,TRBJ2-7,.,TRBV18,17,TGTGCCAGCTCACCGGGGAGTGGGACTAGCGGGCGGTACGAGCAGTACTTC,CASSPGSGTSGRYEQYF
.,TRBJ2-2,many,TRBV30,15,TGTGCCTATACACAAGGGGCTGGAATGGCCGGGGAGCTGTTTTTT,CAYTQGAGMAGELFF
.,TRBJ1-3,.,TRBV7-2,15,TGTGCCAGCACCTATAGTAGGGCTTCCGGAAACACCATATATTTT,CASTYSRASGNTIYF
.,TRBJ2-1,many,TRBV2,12,TGTGCCAGCAGCGACTTCGGCAATGAGCAGTTCTTC,CASSDFGNEQFF
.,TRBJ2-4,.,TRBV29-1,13,TGCAGCGTTGAAAAGGTTTCCAAAAACATTCAGTACTTC,CSVEKVSKNIQYF
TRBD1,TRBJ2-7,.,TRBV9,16,TGTGCCAGCAGCGGAGGGGCGACAGGGCCGGCCTACGAGCAGTACTTC,CASSGGATGPAYEQYF
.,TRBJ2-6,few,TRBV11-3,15,TGTGCCAGCAGCCCTGGGGGCATGGGGGCCAACGTCCTGACTTTC,CASSPGGMGANVLTF
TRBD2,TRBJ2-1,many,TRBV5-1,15,TGCGCCAGCAGCCCCTTAGCGGGAGGGCCAGGGGAGCAGTTCTTC,CASSPLAGGPGEQFF
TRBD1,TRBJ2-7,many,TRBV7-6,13,TGTGCCAGCAGCCCGACAGGGAAGTACGAGCAGTACTTC,CASSPTGKYEQYF
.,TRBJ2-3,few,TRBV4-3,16,TGCGCCAGCAGCCCGGGGTCCGGGACCAGCACAGATACGCAGTATTTT,CASSPGSGTSTDTQYF
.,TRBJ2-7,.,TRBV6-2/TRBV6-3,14,TGTGCCAGCAGTTATAGGGTCCGGGGCTACGAGCAGTACTTC,CASSYRVRGYEQYF
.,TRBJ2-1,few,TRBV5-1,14,TGCGCCAGCAGCTTGGCGCACCTCTACAATGAGCAGTTCTTC,CASSLAHLYNEQFF